This TCR beta chain emerged from a study of shared clonotypes between healthy human individuals. As for the study in general: Three plates each covered CD4 naive and memory; CD8 naive two, CD8 memory one. General observations from the study: Rarefaction indicated that sorted-subset sequencing remained incomplete although depth was large.

Details on this clone: No antigen is known for it.

Here immunoSEQ multiplex PCR was the method, and the copy in TCRdb shows in-frame clones only, minus some. The data hold around 2,000,000 clones, with 85% to 95% observed a single time. There are 15 residues in the CDR3. Trimming stripped 0 bases from V and 3 bases from J, with 10 bases between. CDR1 and CDR2 (germline): SGHRS, YFSETQ. Every one of the donors was a Caucasian adult that lived in Nashville, Tennessee. The rearrangement uses TRBV5-1 and TRBJ1-5; tentative D call: TRBD1 (6 bases). The sequenced sample was naive CD4+ T cells sorted from blood. Subset defined: CD45RA+ positively selected. This clonotype was obtained from a man in his late teens or twenties in good health. CDR3 residues: CASSLVGAYNQPQHF. The CDR3 DNA reads TGCGCCAGCAGCTTGGTGGGGGCGTACAATCAGCCCCAGCATTTT.